The entry below gives a single TCR beta chain sequence along with its context. Its antigen is unidentified. Germline-derived CDR1 and CDR2 are LNHDA and SQIVND (reference sequence). CDR3 size: 15 residues. The V end lost 6 bases, the J end lost 2 bases, and 14 bases lay between the germline ends. The entry originates in a study of shared clonotypes between healthy human individuals. Whole-study findings and limits: Sampling involved blood alone; tissue repertoires likely differ. Measured sharing among donors was expected to vary with sequencing depth.

Ten immunoSEQ deep assay plates served to sequence unsorted PBMC DNA. The repertoire was sequenced with immunoSEQ multiplex PCR; TCRdb's copy has only in-frame clones and lacks some. The data contain about 480,000 clones, nearly 80% of them singletons. This clonotype was obtained from a woman aged 40 to 50 in good health. Some clones in this sample may be carry-over from other donors' samples. The chain is built from TRBV19 and TRBJ1-5; a weak D match, TRBD1 (5 bases). Input material: PBMCs. CDR3 region: CASSSGWMGNQPQHF. Written as DNA, the CDR3 is TGTGCCAGTAGCTCAGGGTGGATGGGCAATCAGCCCCAGCATTTT.